These 10 T cell receptor beta chains were all obtained from the same sample, sequenced in a study of control samples from healthy donors and cancer patients. Sequencing used immunoSEQ multiplex PCR; TCRdb keeps in-frame clones, though not all of them. The sample consists of 95,000 to 100,000 clones, around 89% of them appearing once. Sequenced material: blood. Receptors were obtained from a man aged 25 to 40 in good health.

This chain uses TRBV7-9 with TRBJ1-1, with 8 bases aligning to TRBD1. The ends lost 5 bases at V and 1 base at J; junction bases unmatched: 12. Germline loops: CDR1 SEHNR, CDR2 FQNEAQ (reference sequence). This CDR3 has 17 residues. The CDR3 protein is CASSPTRQGRANTEAFF. The CDR3 nucleotides read TGTGCCAGCAGCCCGACTCGACAGGGGCGGGCGAACACTGAAGCTTTCTTT. Combining the CDR3 with reference TRBV7-9 and TRBJ1-1 gives the whole variable domain DTGVSQNPRHKITKRGQNVTFRCDPISEHNRLYWYRQTLGQGPEFLTYFQNEAQLEKSRLLSDRFSAERPKGSFSTLEIQRTEQGDSAMYLCASSPTRQGRANTEAFFGQGTRLTVV.

This chain connects TRBV6-5 to TRBJ2-5, with a possible D match to TRBD2 (5 bases). The ends were cut back, 2 bases at V and 5 bases at J, with 18 bases in the middle. The CDR3 contains 16 residues. Germline CDR1 reads MNHEY; CDR2 reads SVGAGI. The CDR3 DNA is TGTGCCAGCAGTTACGGCTGGCGGGCCGCTCTGGAGACCCAGTACTTC. Its translation is CASSYGWRAALETQYF.

The chain is built from TRBV6-5 and TRBJ2-2; a possible D gene is TRBD1 (6 bases). The germline V gene has CDR1 MNHEY and CDR2 SVGAGI. The CDR3 spans 12 residues. Trimming shortened V by 7 bases and J by 5 bases, and 8 bases separated the two germline ends. CDR3 protein: CASTDRTGELFF. In DNA form, the CDR3 reads TGTGCCAGCACCGACAGGACCGGGGAGCTGTTTTTT.

V and J are TRBV29-1 and TRBJ1-1, with 8 bases identical to TRBD1. The germline V gene encodes CDR1 SQVTM and CDR2 ANQGSEA. The ends lost 0 bases at V and 6 bases at J; junction bases unmatched: 9. The CDR3 spans 15 residues. The CDR3 nucleotides are TGCAGCGTTGAAGAGGGGCGTGACAGGGGCGCTGAAGCTTTCTTT. It yields the protein CSVEEGRDRGAEAFF.

This clone has only one observation. J is TRBJ1-1 and V is TRBV4-3; tentative D call: TRBD1 (6 bases). The V gene's germline CDR1 is LGHNA and CDR2 YSLEER. Trimming shortened V by 4 bases and J by 6 bases, and 15 bases separated the two germline ends. The CDR3 is 14 residues long. The chain's CDR3 is CASSPSLGGPEAFF. The CDR3 DNA follows: TGCGCCAGCAGCCCCAGCCTCGGGGGCCCTGAAGCTTTCTTT.

This clone was detected only once. The chain has TRBV7-9 and TRBJ2-1, with 10 bases matching TRBD2. This CDR3 spans 14 amino acids. The germline CDR1 and CDR2 sequences are SEHNR and FQNEAQ (reference sequence). V was pared by 5 bases and J by 7 bases, with 5 bases of the junction left unmatched. The CDR3 here is CASSGTSAKNEQFF. CDR3 in DNA: TGTGCCAGCAGCGGGACTAGCGCCAAGAATGAGCAGTTCTTC.

The CDR3 region has the DNA TGTGCCAGCAGTTACCCCCAGGACAGGGGCTATGAGCAGTTCTTC. This translates into CASSYPQDRGYEQFF. This rearrangement joins TRBV6-2 or TRBV6-3 to TRBJ2-1; the match to TRBD1 covers 9 bases. V was clipped by 2 bases and J by 8 bases; unmatched bases: 7. This CDR3 is built from 15 residues. Looked up from germline, CDR1 is MNHEY and CDR2 is SVGEGT.

The J gene is TRBJ1-2, the V gene TRBV6-5; D remains unclear. This CDR3 is 13 amino acids long. Germline CDR1 is MNHEY and CDR2 is SVGAGI. Trimming took off 9 bases at V and 4 bases at J, with 15 bases between the two ends. CDR3 amino acids: CASYDSYPYGYTF. CDR3 in DNA: TGTGCCAGTTACGACTCCTACCCCTATGGCTACACCTTC.

The chain uses TRBV7-2 and TRBJ1-4; 7 bases are a match to TRBD1. Germline CDR1 reads SGHTA; CDR2 reads FQGNSA. V was pared by 2 bases and J by 4 bases, with 4 bases of the junction left unmatched. The CDR3 is made up of 15 amino acids. Written as DNA, the CDR3 is TGTGCCAGCAGCTTACGGGGACAGTATAATGAAAAACTGTTTTTT. Amino acids: CASSLRGQYNEKLFF.

This chain links TRBV7-2 with TRBJ1-1, with D possibly TRBD1 on 5 matching bases. Trimming removed 4 bases from V and 3 bases from J, with 12 bases in between. Germline loops: CDR1 SGHTA, CDR2 FQGNSA. The CDR3 runs 14 residues. The CDR3 loop is CASSSGLGDTEAFF. The CDR3 DNA is TGTGCCAGCAGCTCAGGATTGGGGGACACTGAAGCTTTCTTT.